The sequence of this TCR beta chain was determined in a study of vaccination effects on CD4 cells after COVID-19. Assay: immunoSEQ multiplex PCR; the TCRdb copy retains only in-frame clones and omits some. The data contain about 73,000 clones, roughly 75% of them seen just once; the ten biggest clones take up approximately 2.2%. The V and J ends lost 6 bases and 4 bases respectively, with 12 bases between them. The V gene's germline CDR1 is MDHEN and CDR2 SYDVKM. The CDR3 has 13 residues. Researchers isolated CD4+ T cells once about eleven days of culture had elapsed. Every participant took two doses of the BNT162b2 or mRNA-1273 vaccine. This clone was found once. Antigen specificity is unknown.

The sample was CD4+ T cells from PBMCs cultured without peptide, taken after COVID-19 vaccination. The rearrangement uses TRBV28 and TRBJ2-5, with D tentatively TRBD1 (6 bases). The source is a human donor who received a COVID-19 vaccine. The CDR3 nucleotides are TGTGCCAGCAGAGGCAGGGGAAGAGAGACCCAGTACTTC. It is translated as CASRGRGRETQYF.